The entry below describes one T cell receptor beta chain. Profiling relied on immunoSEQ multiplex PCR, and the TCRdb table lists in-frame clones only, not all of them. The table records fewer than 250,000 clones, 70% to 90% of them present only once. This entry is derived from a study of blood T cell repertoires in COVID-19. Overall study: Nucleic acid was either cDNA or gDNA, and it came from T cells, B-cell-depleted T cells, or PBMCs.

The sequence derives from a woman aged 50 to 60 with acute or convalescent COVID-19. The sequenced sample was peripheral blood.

CDR3 bases: TGTGCCAGCAGCTTAGGACAGGGGGAAAGGGAGACCCAGTACTTC. Its translation is CASSLGQGERETQYF. The J gene is TRBJ2-5, the V gene TRBV11-3, with 9 bases identical to TRBD1. CDR1 SGHNT and CDR2 YENEEA come from the germline V gene. The CDR3 loop spans 15 amino acids. The V segment lost 1 base and the J segment 5 bases; nucleotides outside the gene matches: 5.